Below, one TCR beta chain is given with its context. This CDR3 region has 14 residues. Germline V lookup: CDR1 SGHDT, CDR2 YYEEEE. V lost 4 bases to trimming and J lost 5 bases, with 12 bases between them. The data derive from a study of T-cell reconstitution after alpha-beta-depleted transplantation in children. As it was prepared, the TCRbeta library received unique molecular identifiers. Each CDR3 protein gets one entry after TCRdb re-called the PCR reads with MiXCR. The table has about 610,000 distinct CDR3 sequences, approximately 10% seen once. The sequence was obtained from a human donor who donated a stem cell graft to a child with acute myeloid leukemia. V usage is TRBV5-6 and J usage is TRBJ2-2; D is unresolved. The sequencing used PBMCs from the stem cell graft donor, collected from the stem cell graft. The CDR3 is CASSPRMITGELFF. DNA for the CDR3: TGTGCCAGCAGCCCCCGGATGATAACCGGGGAGCTGTTTTTT.